This TCR beta chain was captured by sequencing in a study of T cells in Graves' hyperthyroidism and ophthalmopathy. Turning to the study itself: At initial diagnosis, before any treatment had begun, peripheral blood was obtained. Study-level findings and limits: Ophthalmopathy stood apart from stable hyperthyroidism in a 13 V-J model.

Regarding this clonotype: Its target is unknown.

Patients were excluded for uncontrolled infection, other autoimmune disease, pregnancy or lactation. About 10 ml fresh peripheral blood yielded the PBMCs. Amplified regions were TCR beta CDR3 sequences from RNA transcripts. A first-round RT-PCR of the TCR CDR3 used the HTBI primer set. MiXCR, run by TCRdb on the multiplex PCR reads, gives a single entry per CDR3 protein. The sample has approximately 700,000 distinct CDR3 sequences, 15% to 20% seen once; the top ten hold about 8.4%. V was clipped by 4 bases and J by 3 bases; unmatched bases: 9. The germline V gene has CDR1 LNHNV and CDR2 YYDKDF (reference sequence). The CDR3 is 16 amino acids.

The sequence derives from a man younger than 35 with Graves' hyperthyroidism. The chain recombines TRBV15 with TRBJ1-1; TRBD1 matches 9 bases. Sequencing input: blood. CDR3 amino acids: CATSNRDRVEDTEAFF. The DNA for the CDR3 is TGTGCCACCAGCAACCGGGACAGGGTTGAGGACACTGAAGCTTTCTTT.